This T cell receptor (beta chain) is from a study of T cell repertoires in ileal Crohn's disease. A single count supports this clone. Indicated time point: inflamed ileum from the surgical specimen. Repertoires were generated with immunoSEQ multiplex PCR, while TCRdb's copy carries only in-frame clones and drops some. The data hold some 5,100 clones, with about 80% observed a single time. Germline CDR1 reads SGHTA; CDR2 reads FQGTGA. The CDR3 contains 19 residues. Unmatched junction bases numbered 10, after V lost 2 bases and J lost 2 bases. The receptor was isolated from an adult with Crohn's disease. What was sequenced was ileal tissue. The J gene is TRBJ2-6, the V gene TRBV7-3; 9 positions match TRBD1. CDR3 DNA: TGTGCCAGCAGCTTACGGGGACAGGGATCTCGGGCTGGGGCCAACGTCCTGACTTTC. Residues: CASSLRGQGSRAGANVLTF.